This T cell receptor beta chain was captured in a study of blood T cell repertoires in COVID-19. Study summary: From the United States, Italy and Spain came samples of acute and convalescent COVID-19. PBMCs, B-cell-depleted T cells, or T cells were the source of the cDNA or gDNA that made up the material.

This CDR3 comprises 15 residues. The germline V gene has CDR1 LGHDT and CDR2 YNNKEL (reference sequence). After removal of 2 bases from V and 5 bases from J, the junction contained 4 bases not matched to a gene. In the authors' workflow: Estimation of nucleated cell counts relied on the amplification of reference gene primers. The assay was immunoSEQ multiplex PCR, and TCRdb's table has in-frame clones only and misses some. From that table come the V and J calls and clone size; the DNA was used to work out D and trimming. In the table there are around 95,000 clones, roughly 90% of which are singletons.

Sequenced sample: peripheral blood. The chain has TRBV3-1 (or the pseudogene TRBV3-2) and TRBJ2-2; 8 nucleotides agree with TRBD2. The receptor's source is a man aged 50 or older with active COVID-19. CDR3 in amino acids: CASSQIGGVTGELFF. CDR3 bases: TGTGCCAGCAGCCAAATCGGGGGGGTTACCGGGGAGCTGTTTTTT.